This T cell receptor (beta chain) was sequenced for a study of response to subunit inactivated influenza vaccine (dated by TCRdb to the late 2010s). For context, the study as a whole: The study used deep quantitative T cell receptor repertoire profiling to track responses to a trivalent subunit inactivated influenza vaccine. Study-wide findings and limitations: The authors suggested that each seasonal influenza vaccination may recruit only a limited number of new T cells.

The method was RT-PCR. Sequencer: Illumina HiSeq 2500. TCRdb took the public reads, trimmed them with fastp at Q25, ran MiXCR for clone calling and kept in-frame beta chains. Each entry is one CDR3 protein sequence, shown with its most common DNA and genes. The sample table records just under 550,000 distinct CDR3 sequences; approximately 24% of these occur just once. The biggest ten clones account for roughly 2.8% of the sample. Including the terminal cysteine and phenylalanine, the CDR3 comprises 13 residues. Only CDR3 DNA is held: 39 bases, read in frame from base 1. Reading the germline V gene gives CDR1 SGHVS and CDR2 FNYEAQ. After removal of 5 bases from V and 2 bases from J, the junction retains 2 bases not matched to a gene. A word on this clonotype: The specificity of this receptor is unknown. Qualities for individual bases were not recorded, and no much larger clone is one base off.

These data are also associated with another study on T cells expressing NK-cell markers. In that second paper, the authors write: 5'RACE template switching, by which a universal primer site and unique molecular identifiers were added, was used to make TCR beta cDNA libraries. In sorted CD3+CD56+NKG2C+, CD3+CD56+NKG2C- and CD3+CD56-NKG2C+ T-cell subsets from 7 or 8 donors, TCR beta-chain repertoires were profiled. Of the eight sequenced donors, seven were found to be HCMV-seropositive and one was found to be HCMV-seronegative. In several experiments an anti-gammadeltaTCR antibody was added to restrict sorting to alphabetaTCR-expressing T cells. In over 5 donors, the dominant CD3+CD56+NKG2C+ clonotypes were among the top 10 CD8+ clonotypes and accounted for roughly 1.0-8% of CD8+ T cells. Those dominant clonotypes were again the most abundant among CD3+CD56-NKG2C+ cells in four donors, at roughly 25-65%. Whether the expanded NKG2C-expressing T cell clones were specific for HCMV antigens was left unclear. All eight donors whose samples were sequenced were randomly selected healthy volunteers, three of them men and five women. HCMV-specific IgG was detected in serum with a commercial ELISA kit to determine HCMV serostatus. Peripheral blood mononuclear cells were isolated from blood by Ficoll density gradient centrifugation. CD4+ and CD8+ T cells were isolated from PBMC by magnetic immunoseparation with Miltenyi isolation kits. Priming for cDNA synthesis came from the TCR beta constant segment, and two successive PCR amplification steps followed. Libraries were sequenced as 2 x 150 bp reads on Illumina HiSeq 2000/2500, MiSeq or NextSeq. Reads were demultiplexed and grouped by UMI with MIGEC, and clonotypes were assembled and quantified with MiTCR. Only TCR cDNA sequences supported by at least two reads were kept to exclude erroneous sequences. The tcR package was used for downstream repertoire analysis, and clonotypes were matched between fractions using CDR3 nucleotide sequence together with V segment. VDJmatch was used to annotate antigen specificity against VDJdb, with one amino acid substitution in CDR3 allowed.

This sample comprised CD4+ T cells sorted from PBMCs, obtained about 12 days after vaccination. The TCR comes from a man in his fifties or sixties who received an inactivated influenza vaccine. Donor details come from another sample of the same person, matched by shared clones. This chain joins TRBV7-6 to TRBJ2-5, and 7 junction bases match TRBD1. CDR3 sequence: CASSDRVQETQYF. The DNA sequence follows: TGTGCCAGCAGCGACAGGGTTCAAGAGACCCAGTACTTC.